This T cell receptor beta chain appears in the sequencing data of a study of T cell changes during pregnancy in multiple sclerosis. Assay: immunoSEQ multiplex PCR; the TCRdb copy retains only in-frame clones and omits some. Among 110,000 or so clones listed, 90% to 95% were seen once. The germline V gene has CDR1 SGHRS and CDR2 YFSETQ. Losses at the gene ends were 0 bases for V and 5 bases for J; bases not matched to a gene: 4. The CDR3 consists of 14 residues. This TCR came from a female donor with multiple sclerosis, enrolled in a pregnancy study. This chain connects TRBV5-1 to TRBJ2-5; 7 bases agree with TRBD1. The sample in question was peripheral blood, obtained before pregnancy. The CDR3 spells CASSLEGGRETQYF. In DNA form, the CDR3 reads TGCGCCAGCAGCTTGGAAGGGGGCAGGGAGACCCAGTACTTC.